This is a list of T cell receptor beta chains from one sample in a study of T-cell reconstitution after alpha-beta-depleted transplantation in children. MiXCR, run by TCRdb on the PCR reads, gives a single entry per CDR3 protein. The sample yields about 300,000 distinct CDR3 sequences, around 9.1% seen once. Sequenced material: PBMCs, taken before TCRalphabeta/CD19-depleted stem cell transplant. These receptors originate from a boy less than two years old with acute myeloid leukemia, due to receive a stem cell transplant. The CDR3 runs from the conserved cysteine through the conserved F or W. D genes are given only for firm matches. Where a row states a size, it is once, few, many or the class of an expanded clone; other rows omit it.

cdr3_length,d_call,j_call,clone_size,v_call,cdr3_aa,cdr3_nt
15,TRBD1,TRBJ1-2,many,TRBV14,CASSPGQLANYGYTF,TGTGCCAGCAGCCCGGGACAGTTAGCTAACTATGGCTACACCTTC
14,NA,TRBJ2-4,many,TRBV7-8,CASSLEAGGNIQYF,TGTGCCAGCAGCTTAGAGGCAGGCGGAAACATTCAGTACTTC
15,NA,TRBJ2-7,NA,TRBV6-5,CASSYSRGALGEQYF,TGTGCCAGCAGTTACTCGAGAGGGGCCTTGGGGGAGCAGTACTTC
15,NA,TRBJ2-7,few,TRBV12-3/TRBV12-4,CASSRDSRVGYEQYF,TGTGCCAGCAGTAGGGACTCTCGGGTAGGCTACGAGCAGTACTTC
15,TRBD1,TRBJ2-3,many,TRBV7-9,CASSFGQGPTDTQYF,TGTGCCAGCAGCTTCGGACAGGGCCCCACAGATACGCAGTATTTT
14,TRBD1,TRBJ2-7,many,TRBV12-3/TRBV12-4,CASSHRGLSYEQYF,TGTGCCAGCAGCCACAGGGGTCTCTCCTACGAGCAGTACTTC
17,TRBD2,TRBJ2-3,many,TRBV7-2,CASSSHPGLAVPDTQYF,TGTGCCAGCAGCTCCCATCCGGGACTAGCTGTACCAGATACGCAGTATTTT
16,NA,TRBJ1-3,many,TRBV14,CASRETGASTGNTIYF,TGTGCCAGCAGGGAGACGGGGGCATCGACTGGAAACACCATATATTTT
14,TRBD1,TRBJ2-1,many,TRBV18,CASSQNRGLSEQFF,TGTGCCAGCTCACAGAACAGGGGGTTGAGTGAGCAGTTCTTC
13,NA,TRBJ2-5,many,TRBV12-3/TRBV12-4,CASTSGVEETQYF,TGTGCCAGCACCTCGGGGGTAGAAGAGACCCAGTACTTC
14,TRBD2,TRBJ2-3,many,TRBV20-1,CSAAAGGWTDTQYF,TGCAGTGCGGCAGCGGGGGGGTGGACAGATACGCAGTATTTT
19,TRBD1,TRBJ2-7,many,TRBV28,CASSPRPGQGEPRSYEQYF,TGTGCCAGCAGTCCCCGGCCGGGACAGGGGGAGCCTCGCTCCTACGAGCAGTACTTC
17,TRBD2,TRBJ2-1,many,TRBV4-1,CASSPRSSGRGKYEQFF,TGCGCCAGCAGCCCCCGTAGTAGCGGGAGAGGGAAGTATGAGCAGTTCTTC
14,NA,TRBJ2-1,many,TRBV7-3,CASSDSGTPNEQFF,TGTGCCAGCAGTGACTCCGGGACCCCGAATGAGCAGTTCTTC
12,TRBD2,TRBJ2-7,many,TRBV5-1,CASSWEGYEQYF,TGCGCCAGCAGCTGGGAGGGATACGAGCAGTACTTC
15,NA,TRBJ2-2,NA,TRBV24-1,CATRVTGTLGGELFF,TGTGCCACCAGAGTCACCGGGACCCTTGGCGGGGAGCTGTTTTTT
15,NA,TRBJ2-1,many,TRBV28,CASSPQPAGVNEQFF,TGTGCCAGCAGTCCTCAACCCGCAGGGGTGAATGAGCAGTTCTTC
18,NA,TRBJ2-1,many,TRBV28,CASSSDTLGGRTLNEQFF,TGTGCCAGCAGTTCGGATACCCTAGGCGGAAGGACACTCAATGAGCAGTTCTTC
16,NA,TRBJ2-5,few,TRBV6-5,CASSYSGGTPTETQYF,TGTGCCAGCAGTTACTCAGGGGGAACCCCGACGGAGACCCAGTACTTC
14,NA,TRBJ1-1,few,TRBV27,CASSYMSMNTEAFF,TGTGCCAGCAGTTATATGTCCATGAACACTGAAGCTTTCTTT
11,NA,TRBJ1-2,many,TRBV20-1,CSARPFYGYTF,TGCAGTGCCAGACCGTTCTATGGCTACACCTTC
14,NA,TRBJ2-5,many,TRBV6-5,CASSYGGSQETQYF,TGTGCCAGCAGTTACGGGGGGTCTCAAGAGACCCAGTACTTC
13,NA,TRBJ1-2,many,TRBV4-2,CASKPTGVYGYTF,TGTGCCAGCAAACCGACAGGAGTTTATGGCTACACCTTC
15,NA,TRBJ2-7,many,TRBV7-3,CASSPDSVGDHEQYF,TGTGCCAGCAGCCCGGACTCAGTGGGAGACCACGAGCAGTACTTC
14,TRBD1,TRBJ2-7,many,TRBV20-1,CSARDPDRFSEQYF,TGCAGTGCTAGAGATCCGGACAGGTTCAGCGAGCAGTACTTC
14,NA,TRBJ2-5,many,TRBV5-1,CASSFGTAQETQYF,TGCGCCAGCAGCTTTGGAACAGCCCAAGAGACCCAGTACTTC
13,NA,TRBJ2-2,many,TRBV4-3,CASSQKPTGELFF,TGCGCCAGCAGCCAAAAACCGACCGGGGAGCTGTTTTTT
16,NA,TRBJ2-1,many,TRBV5-1,CASSLLAGSSYNEQFF,TGCGCCAGCAGCCTCCTTGCGGGTAGCTCCTACAATGAGCAGTTCTTC
15,NA,TRBJ2-7,many,TRBV24-1,CATSEPVKSSYEQYF,TGTGCCACCAGTGAACCAGTGAAAAGCTCCTACGAGCAGTACTTC
12,TRBD1,TRBJ1-1,many,TRBV14,CASSRQGGEAFF,TGTGCCAGCAGCCGGCAGGGGGGTGAAGCTTTCTTT
15,NA,TRBJ1-1,NA,TRBV6-1,CASSEPGARSTEAFF,TGTGCCAGCAGTGAACCCGGGGCGAGGAGCACTGAAGCTTTCTTT
16,TRBD2,TRBJ2-7,many,TRBV28,CASSLVLAGGQYEQYF,TGTGCCAGCAGTTTAGTACTAGCGGGGGGGCAATACGAGCAGTACTTC
15,TRBD1,TRBJ1-1,many,TRBV15,CATSRGTGGKTEAFF,TGTGCCACCAGCAGAGGGACAGGGGGCAAGACTGAAGCTTTCTTT
12,NA,TRBJ2-1,many,TRBV10-3,CAISPTLFETFF,TGTGCCATCAGCCCGACTCTTTTCGAGACCTTTTTC
16,TRBD2,TRBJ2-1,many,TRBV29-1,CSVDPSGTSGVNEQFF,TGCAGCGTTGATCCCTCCGGGACTAGCGGGGTCAATGAGCAGTTCTTC
15,TRBD2,TRBJ2-3,many,TRBV12-3/TRBV12-4,CASSLRGRGTDTQYF,TGTGCCAGCAGTTTACGCGGGAGGGGCACAGATACGCAGTATTTT
12,NA,TRBJ2-7,many,TRBV29-1,CSVEEEDYEQYF,TGCAGCGTTGAGGAAGAAGACTACGAGCAGTACTTC
16,TRBD2,TRBJ2-1,NA,TRBV11-1,CASSLGTSGGANEQFF,TGTGCCAGCAGCTTAGGTACTAGCGGGGGGGCCAATGAGCAGTTCTTC
13,NA,TRBJ2-3,NA,TRBV7-7,CANSPSHTDTQYF,TGTGCCAACAGCCCGTCACACACAGATACGCAGTATTTT
16,NA,TRBJ2-7,NA,TRBV2,CASSASLAISSYEQYF,TGTGCCAGCAGTGCTTCTCTAGCGATAAGCTCCTACGAGCAGTACTTC
15,TRBD2,TRBJ2-5,many,TRBV12-3/TRBV12-4,CASSFGLANQETQYF,TGTGCCAGCAGTTTTGGACTAGCGAACCAAGAGACCCAGTACTTC
17,NA,TRBJ2-5,many,TRBV4-1,CASSQDPGTPYLETQYF,TGCGCCAGCAGCCAAGATCCTGGGACCCCCTACCTCGAGACCCAGTACTTC
17,TRBD2,TRBJ2-5,many,TRBV11-2,CASSLTGTSLPQETQYF,TGTGCCAGCAGCTTAACCGGGACTAGCCTCCCACAAGAGACCCAGTACTTC
19,TRBD1,TRBJ1-1,NA,TRBV11-1,CASSLAAVRDRGLNTEAFF,TGTGCCAGCAGCTTAGCGGCGGTTCGGGACAGGGGGCTTAACACTGAAGCTTTCTTT
16,NA,TRBJ2-7,many,TRBV6-2/TRBV6-3,CASRTRDQTVTYEQYF,TGTGCCAGCAGGACCCGGGACCAAACGGTTACCTACGAGCAGTACTTC
13,NA,TRBJ1-6,many,TRBV5-4,CASTEGVNSPLHF,TGTGCCAGCACTGAAGGGGTTAATTCACCCCTCCACTTT
13,NA,TRBJ1-2,many,TRBV6-5,CASSYGGAYGYTF,TGTGCCAGCAGTTACGGGGGAGCCTATGGCTACACCTTC
14,TRBD2,TRBJ2-1,many,TRBV12-3/TRBV12-4,CASSPGLAGQEQFF,TGTGCCAGCAGCCCCGGACTAGCGGGACAGGAGCAGTTCTTC
16,TRBD2,TRBJ2-1,NA,TRBV7-3,CASSVPGGSGSNEQFF,TGTGCCAGCAGCGTCCCCGGGGGGAGCGGGAGCAATGAGCAGTTCTTC
14,NA,TRBJ1-3,NA,TRBV5-5,CASSFGTAGNTIYF,TGTGCCAGCAGCTTTGGCACAGCAGGAAACACCATATATTTT